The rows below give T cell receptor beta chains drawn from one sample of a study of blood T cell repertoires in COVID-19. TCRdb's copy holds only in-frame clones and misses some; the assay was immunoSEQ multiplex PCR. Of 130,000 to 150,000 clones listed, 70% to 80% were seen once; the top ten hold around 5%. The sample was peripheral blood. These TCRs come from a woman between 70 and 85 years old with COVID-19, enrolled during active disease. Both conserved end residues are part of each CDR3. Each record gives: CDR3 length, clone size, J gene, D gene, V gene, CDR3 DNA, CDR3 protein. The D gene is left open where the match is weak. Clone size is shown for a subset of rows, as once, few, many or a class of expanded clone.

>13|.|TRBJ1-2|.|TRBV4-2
TGTGCCAGCAGCCAAGTGGAGGCCTATGGCTACACCTTC
CASSQVEAYGYTF
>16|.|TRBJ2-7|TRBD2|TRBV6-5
TGTGCCAGCAGTTCGATGGGTACCGGGGGGGTCTCCGAGCAGTACTTC
CASSSMGTGGVSEQYF
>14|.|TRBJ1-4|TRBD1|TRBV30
TGTGCCACCGGACAGGGGGGAACTAATGAAAAACTGTTTTTT
CATGQGGTNEKLFF
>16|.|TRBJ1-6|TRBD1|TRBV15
TGTGCCACCAGCAGAGATAGGACAGGGTATGATTCACCCCTCCACTTT
CATSRDRTGYDSPLHF
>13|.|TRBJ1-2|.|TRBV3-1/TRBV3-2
TGTGCCAGCAGCCAAGGGTGGGGCCCTGGCTACACCTTC
CASSQGWGPGYTF
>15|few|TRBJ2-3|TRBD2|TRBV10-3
TGTGCCATCAGTGAAAGCGGGGGGGCGTCAGATACGCAGTATTTT
CAISESGGASDTQYF
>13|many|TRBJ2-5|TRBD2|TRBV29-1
TGCAGCGCCCGCGGCGGGGGGCGAGAGACCCAGTACTTC
CSARGGGRETQYF
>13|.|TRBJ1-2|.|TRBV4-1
TGCGCCAGCAGCCAGGACATGGCCTATGGCTACACCTTC
CASSQDMAYGYTF
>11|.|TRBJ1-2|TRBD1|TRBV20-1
TGCAGTGCCGACAGGGTTTATGGCTACACCTTC
CSADRVYGYTF
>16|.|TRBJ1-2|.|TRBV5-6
TGTGCCAGCAGCGGGGTCGCTCAGGGATATCGCTATGGCTACACCTTC
CASSGVAQGYRYGYTF
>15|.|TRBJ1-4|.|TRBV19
TGTGCCAGTAGTGGGGACACCTTGGCGGGTGAAAAACTGTTTTTT
CASSGDTLAGEKLFF
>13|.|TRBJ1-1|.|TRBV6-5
TGTGCCAGCAGTTACCTGGGGAGCACTGAAGCTTTCTTT
CASSYLGSTEAFF
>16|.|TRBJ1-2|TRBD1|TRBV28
TGTGCCAGCAGTTCTCCTCAGGACAGGGTCACCTATGGCTACACCTTC
CASSSPQDRVTYGYTF
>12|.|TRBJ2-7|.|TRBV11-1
TGTGCCAGCAGCTTAGGCAGCTACGAGCAGTACTTC
CASSLGSYEQYF
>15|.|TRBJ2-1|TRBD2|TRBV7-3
TGTGCCAGCAGCTTAAGGGGGGGCTCCTACAATGAGCAGTTCTTC
CASSLRGGSYNEQFF
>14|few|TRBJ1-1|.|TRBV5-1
TGCGCCAGCAGCTTGGTCCAGGGACAAACTGAAGCTTTCTTT
CASSLVQGQTEAFF
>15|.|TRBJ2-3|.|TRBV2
TGTGCCAGCAGTGCACAGCACCCTAGCACAGATACGCAGTATTTT
CASSAQHPSTDTQYF
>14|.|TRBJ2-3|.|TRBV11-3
TGTGCCAGCAGCTCGTCAATGGCCGGGGATACGCAGTATTTT
CASSSSMAGDTQYF
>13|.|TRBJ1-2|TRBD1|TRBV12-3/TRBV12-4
TGTGCCAGCAGTACGGGACAGGGTTGGGGCTACACCTTC
CASSTGQGWGYTF
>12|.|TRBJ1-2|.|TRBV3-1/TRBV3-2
TGTGCCAGCAGCCACCGGGATATCGGCTACACCTTC
CASSHRDIGYTF
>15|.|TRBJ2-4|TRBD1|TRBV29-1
TGCAGCGCCAGAACAGGGGGCGCAGGCAAAAACATTCAGTACTTC
CSARTGGAGKNIQYF
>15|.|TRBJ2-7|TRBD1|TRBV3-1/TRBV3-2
TGTGCCAGCAGCCAGGGGACAGGGGGACCCTACGAGCAGTACTTC
CASSQGTGGPYEQYF
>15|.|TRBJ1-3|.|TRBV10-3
TGTGCCATCAGTGGAGGGGGTACTCCAGGAAACACCATATATTTT
CAISGGGTPGNTIYF
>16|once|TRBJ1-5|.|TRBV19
TGTGCCAGTAGTATAGTAGGGCAGGGCGGCAATCAGCCCCAGCATTTT
CASSIVGQGGNQPQHF
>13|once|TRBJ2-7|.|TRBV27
TGTGCCAGCAGCCGCCCCCTAGGCGACGAGCAGTACTTC
CASSRPLGDEQYF
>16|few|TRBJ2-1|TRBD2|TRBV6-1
TGTGCCAGCAGTGTTGTGGGGGGGAAGGTCTACAATGAGCAGTTCTTC
CASSVVGGKVYNEQFF